This TCR beta chain is drawn from a study of response to subunit inactivated influenza vaccine. As to this clonotype: The antigen is not known. One junction end does not reproduce the germline sequence, and a read error may be involved.

TCRdb itself ran the RT-PCR reads through MiXCR, one entry per CDR3 protein. Among some 500,000 distinct CDR3 sequences listed, 16% were seen once. General study points: Only a handful of new T cells, the authors suggested, are recruited with each seasonal influenza vaccination.

Germline V gene lookup returns CDR1 ENHRY and CDR2 SYGVKD. The CDR3 length is 14 residues. The receptor was derived from a man between 50 and 75 years old who received an inactivated influenza vaccine. Sample: CD4+ T cells sorted from PBMCs, taken about 24 months after vaccination. The chain employs TRBV10-3 and TRBJ2-7; the match to TRBD1 covers 7 bases. CDR3 region: CATTGTASSYELYF. The CDR3 DNA reads TGTGCCACGACCGGGACAGCGAGCTCCTACGAGCTGTACTTC.